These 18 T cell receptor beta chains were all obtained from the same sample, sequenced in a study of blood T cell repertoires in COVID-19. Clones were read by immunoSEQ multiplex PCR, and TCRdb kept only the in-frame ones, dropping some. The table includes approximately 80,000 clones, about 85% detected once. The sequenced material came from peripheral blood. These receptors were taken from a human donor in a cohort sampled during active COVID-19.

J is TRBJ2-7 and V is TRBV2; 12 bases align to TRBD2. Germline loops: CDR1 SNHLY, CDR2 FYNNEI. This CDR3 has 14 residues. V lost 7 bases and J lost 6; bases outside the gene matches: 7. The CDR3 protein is CASKTSGSVSEQYF. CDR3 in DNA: TGTGCCAGCAAGACTAGCGGGAGTGTGTCCGAGCAGTACTTC.

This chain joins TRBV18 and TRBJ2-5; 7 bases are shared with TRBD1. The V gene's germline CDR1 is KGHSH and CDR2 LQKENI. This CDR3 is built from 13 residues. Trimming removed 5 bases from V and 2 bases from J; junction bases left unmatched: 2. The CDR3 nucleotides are TGTGCCAGCTCAGACAGGGCGCAAGAGACCCAGTACTTC. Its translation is CASSDRAQETQYF. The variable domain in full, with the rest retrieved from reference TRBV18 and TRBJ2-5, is NAGVMQNPRHLVRRRGQEARLRCSPMKGHSHVYWYRQLPEEGLKFMVYLQKENIIDESGMPKERFSAEFPKEGPSILRIQQVVRGDSAAYFCASSDRAQETQYFGPGTRLLVL.

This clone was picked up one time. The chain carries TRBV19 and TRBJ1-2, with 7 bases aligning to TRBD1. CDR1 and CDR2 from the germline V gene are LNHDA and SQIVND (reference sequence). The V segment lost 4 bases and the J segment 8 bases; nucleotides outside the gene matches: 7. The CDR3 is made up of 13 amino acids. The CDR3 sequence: CASSTTGDGGYTF. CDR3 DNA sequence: TGTGCCAGTAGTACAACAGGGGATGGGGGCTACACCTTC. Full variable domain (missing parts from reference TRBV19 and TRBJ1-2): DGGITQSPKYLFRKEGQNVTLSCEQNLNHDAMYWYRQDPGQGLRLIYYSQIVNDFQKGDIAEGYSVSREKKESFPLTVTSAQKNPTAFYLCASSTTGDGGYTFGSGTRLTVV.

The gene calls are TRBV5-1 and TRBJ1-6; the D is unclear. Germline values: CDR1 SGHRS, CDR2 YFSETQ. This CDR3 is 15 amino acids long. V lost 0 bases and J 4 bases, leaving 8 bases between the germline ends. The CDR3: CASSLEGGYNSPLHF. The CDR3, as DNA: TGCGCCAGCAGCTTGGAAGGCGGGTATAATTCACCCCTCCACTTT.

Written as DNA, the CDR3 is TGTGCCAGCAGCTTGAGCCAGGGGCTAAGTAATGAAAAACTGTTTTTT. Its translation is CASSLSQGLSNEKLFF. The V gene is TRBV7-2, the J gene TRBJ1-4; possible D gene TRBD1, 6 bases. Trimming pared 3 bases from V and 4 bases from J, leaving 15 bases between. Germline CDR1 reads SGHTA; CDR2 reads FQGNSA. The CDR3 consists of 16 residues.

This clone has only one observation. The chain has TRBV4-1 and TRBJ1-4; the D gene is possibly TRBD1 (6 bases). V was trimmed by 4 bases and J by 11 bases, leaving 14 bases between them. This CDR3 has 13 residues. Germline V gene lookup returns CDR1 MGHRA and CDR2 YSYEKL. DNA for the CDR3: TGCGCCAGCAGCCCCCGAGAGGGGGGGAAACTGTTTTTT. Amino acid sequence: CASSPREGGKLFF.

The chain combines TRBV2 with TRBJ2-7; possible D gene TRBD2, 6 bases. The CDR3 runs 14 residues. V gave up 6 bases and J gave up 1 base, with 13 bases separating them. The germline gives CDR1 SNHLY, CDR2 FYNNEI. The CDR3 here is CASRGTVSSYEQYF. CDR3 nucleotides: TGTGCCAGCAGAGGGACTGTGAGTTCCTACGAGCAGTACTTC.

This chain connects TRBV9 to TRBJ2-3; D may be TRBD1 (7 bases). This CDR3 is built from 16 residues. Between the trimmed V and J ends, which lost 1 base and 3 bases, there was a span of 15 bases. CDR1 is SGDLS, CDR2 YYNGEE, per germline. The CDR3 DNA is TGTGCCAGCAGCGTATATGGAGGGGGCGAGACAGATACGCAGTATTTT. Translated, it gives CASSVYGGGETDTQYF.

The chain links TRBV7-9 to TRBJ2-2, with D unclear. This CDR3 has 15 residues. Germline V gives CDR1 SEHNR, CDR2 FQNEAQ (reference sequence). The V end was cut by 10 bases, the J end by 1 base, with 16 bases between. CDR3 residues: CATLPTFGNTGELFF. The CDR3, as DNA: TGTGCCACGTTACCCACGTTCGGGAACACCGGGGAGCTGTTTTTT.

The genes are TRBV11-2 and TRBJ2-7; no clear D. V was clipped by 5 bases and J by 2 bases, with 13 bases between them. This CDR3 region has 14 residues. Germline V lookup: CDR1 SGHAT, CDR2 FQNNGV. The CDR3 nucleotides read TGTGCCAGCAGCCGCCCCCGGCGGACCTACGAGCAGTACTTC. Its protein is CASSRPRRTYEQYF.

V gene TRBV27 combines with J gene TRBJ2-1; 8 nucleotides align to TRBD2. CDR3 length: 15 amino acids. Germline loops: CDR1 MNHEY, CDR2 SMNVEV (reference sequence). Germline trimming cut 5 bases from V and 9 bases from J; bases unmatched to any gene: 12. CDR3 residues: CASSPRTAGVFEQFF. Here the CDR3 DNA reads TGTGCCAGCAGTCCCCGGACAGCGGGAGTTTTTGAGCAGTTCTTC.

This CDR3 is CASSEPGHVSTDTQYF. Here the CDR3 DNA reads TGTGCCAGCAGTGAACCTGGACACGTCAGCACAGATACGCAGTATTTT. V gene TRBV2 combines with J gene TRBJ2-3, with D perhaps matching TRBD1 (5 bases). The germline V gene encodes CDR1 SNHLY and CDR2 FYNNEI. The germline V and J ends were trimmed by 2 bases and 0 bases, with 12 bases remaining between them. The CDR3 totals 16 residues.

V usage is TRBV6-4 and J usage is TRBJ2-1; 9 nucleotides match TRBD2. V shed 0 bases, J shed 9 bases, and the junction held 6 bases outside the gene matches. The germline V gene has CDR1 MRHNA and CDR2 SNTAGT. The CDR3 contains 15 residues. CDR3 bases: TGTGCCAGCAGTGACTCGGTGTTAGCGGGAGCTGAGCAGTTCTTC. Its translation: CASSDSVLAGAEQFF.

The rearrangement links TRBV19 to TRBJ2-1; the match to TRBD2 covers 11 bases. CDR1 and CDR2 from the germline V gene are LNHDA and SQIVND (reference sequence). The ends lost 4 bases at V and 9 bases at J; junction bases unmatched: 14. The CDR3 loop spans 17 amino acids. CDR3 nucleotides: TGTGCCAGTAGTACCGGTCAACTAGCGGGAGAAATGGGTGAGCAGTTCTTC. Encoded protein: CASSTGQLAGEMGEQFF. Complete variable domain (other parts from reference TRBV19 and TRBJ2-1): DGGITQSPKYLFRKEGQNVTLSCEQNLNHDAMYWYRQDPGQGLRLIYYSQIVNDFQKGDIAEGYSVSREKKESFPLTVTSAQKNPTAFYLCASSTGQLAGEMGEQFFGPGTRLTVL.

The CDR3 sequence is CASSEGLRNYGYTF. The CDR3 DNA reads TGTGCCAGCAGTGAAGGGTTGAGGAACTATGGCTACACCTTC. The J gene is TRBJ1-2, the V gene TRBV25-1, with D uncertain. Germline CDR1 reads MGHDK; CDR2 reads SYGVNS. The CDR3 is 14 amino acids. Deletions cut 2 bases from V and 2 bases from J, with 9 bases between.

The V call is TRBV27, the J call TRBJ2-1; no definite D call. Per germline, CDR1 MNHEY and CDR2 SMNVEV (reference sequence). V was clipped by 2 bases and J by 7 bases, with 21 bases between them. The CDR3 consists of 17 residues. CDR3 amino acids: CASSLAERPKGMNEQFF. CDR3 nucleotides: TGTGCCAGCAGTTTAGCCGAGCGCCCAAAAGGAATGAATGAGCAGTTCTTC.

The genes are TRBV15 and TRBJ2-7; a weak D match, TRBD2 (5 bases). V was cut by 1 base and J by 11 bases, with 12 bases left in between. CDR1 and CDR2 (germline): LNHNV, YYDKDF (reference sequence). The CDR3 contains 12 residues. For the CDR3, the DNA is TGTGCCACCAGCAGAGTGAGAGGGTCTAAGTACTTC. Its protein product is CATSRVRGSKYF.

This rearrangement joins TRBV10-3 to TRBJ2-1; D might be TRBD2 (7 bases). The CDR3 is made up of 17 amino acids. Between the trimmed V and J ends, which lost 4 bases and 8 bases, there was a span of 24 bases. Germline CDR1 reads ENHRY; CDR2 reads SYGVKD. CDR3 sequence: CAISGGGNSGVGDEQFF. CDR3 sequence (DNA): TGTGCCATCAGTGGGGGGGGTAACTCAGGGGTAGGCGATGAGCAGTTCTTC.